This T cell receptor (beta chain) was identified during a study of blood T cell repertoires in COVID-19. Original methodology: Amplification of reference gene primers provided the estimated nucleated cell counts. Only in-frame clones appear in the TCRdb table, and some are missing; sequencing was by immunoSEQ multiplex PCR. V, J and clone size are those of that table, while D and trimming were read from the DNA. The repertoire consists of about 160,000 clones, with 75% to 85% occurring once and the leading ten covering approximately 7.7%. There are 14 residues in the CDR3. Trimming stripped 4 bases from V and 1 base from J, with 7 bases between. The germline V gene encodes CDR1 MGHDK and CDR2 SYGVNS. This clone was counted a few times.

The sequence derives from a woman aged 55-75 years with COVID-19, enrolled during active disease. This rearrangement joins TRBV25-1 to TRBJ2-2; D call uncertain. Sequenced: peripheral blood. The CDR3 here is CASSGRKNTGELFF. The CDR3 DNA follows: TGTGCCAGCAGTGGCAGAAAGAACACCGGGGAGCTGTTTTTT.